The clone carrying this TCR beta chain was seen ten or more times. Its target is not known. Making use of molecular barcodes, quantitative 5'-RACE generated TCR beta libraries. TCRdb recomputed calls from the 5' RACE reads with MiXCR, one row per CDR3 protein. The data contain over 150,000 distinct CDR3 sequences, approximately 18% of them seen just once; the ten biggest clones take up 3.5% to 5%. The source of the sample is a study of CD8 T cells in ankylosing spondylitis. Study-level points and caveats: Earlier studies detected some motif variants in reactive arthritis synovial fluid and blood. For ankylosing spondylitis blood, a TCR beta motif of several highly homologous variants appeared characteristic.

The CDR3 extends over 13 amino acids. V was trimmed by 6 bases and J by 6 bases, leaving 14 bases between them. Germline loops: CDR1 SQVTM, CDR2 ANQGSEA. This TCR was sampled from a male donor under 35 with ankylosing spondylitis or in good health (not recorded which). Sequenced input: blood, either unsorted or a sorted T cell fraction (not recorded which). The rearrangement links TRBV29-1 to TRBJ2-2; D possibly matches TRBD1 or TRBD2 (5 bases each). CDR3 DNA sequence: TGCAGCGTCAGGGACCTCCGGGCCGGGGAGCTGTTTTTT. This sequence encodes CSVRDLRAGELFF.